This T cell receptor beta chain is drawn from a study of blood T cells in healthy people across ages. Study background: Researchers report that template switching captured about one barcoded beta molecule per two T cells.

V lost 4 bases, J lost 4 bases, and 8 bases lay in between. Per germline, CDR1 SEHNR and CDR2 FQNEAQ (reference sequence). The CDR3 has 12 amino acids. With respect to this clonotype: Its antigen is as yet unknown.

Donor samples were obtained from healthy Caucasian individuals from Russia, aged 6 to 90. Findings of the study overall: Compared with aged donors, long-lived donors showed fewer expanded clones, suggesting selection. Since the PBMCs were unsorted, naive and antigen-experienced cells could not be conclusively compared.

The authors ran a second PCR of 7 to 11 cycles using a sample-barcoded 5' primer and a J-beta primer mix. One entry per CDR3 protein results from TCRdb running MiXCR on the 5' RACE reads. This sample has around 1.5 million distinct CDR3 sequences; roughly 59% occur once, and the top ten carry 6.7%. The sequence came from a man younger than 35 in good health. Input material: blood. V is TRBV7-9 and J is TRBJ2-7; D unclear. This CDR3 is CASSSDEYEQYF. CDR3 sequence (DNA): TGTGCCAGCAGCTCCGATGAGTACGAGCAGTACTTC.